Sequencing of this T cell receptor beta chain was carried out in a study of blood T cell repertoires in COVID-19 (dated by TCRdb to 2020 to 2021). With respect to the entire study: Samples covering the acute and convalescent phases of COVID-19 were provided by collaborators in the United States, Italy and Spain. The material from the prospective study consisted of cDNA or gDNA derived from T cells, B-cell-depleted T cells, or PBMCs. Deeply sampled blood TCRbeta repertoires from subjects exposed to, actively infected with, or recovered from COVID-19 were included in the dataset. A freely available public database, intended as a resource for researchers studying the immune response to SARS-CoV-2, is where the repertoires were released. The samples were drawn from two sources: the first 160 participants of the ongoing ImmuneRACE study, and 1,254 subjects contributed by 6 global collaborators. The sample metadata nearly always contained a de-identified subject ID, COVID-19 status, age in years and sex. Where HLA class I and class II types were available, the types were taken from metadata supplied by the sample provider, not from assay-based typing. Paper-wide results and their limitations: The quantity of clinical and demographic metadata differed by source and by participant and was supplied without curation.

The immunoSEQ Assay, a bias-controlled multiplex PCR, was used to amplify TCRbeta CDR3 regions from genomic DNA. Per the original workflow: The number of nucleated cells in each sample was estimated from the amplification of reference gene primers within the assay. To quantify the absolute abundance of each unique TCRbeta CDR3 rearrangement, sequence reads were collapsed and filtered. Productive Simpson clonality was computed per sample as the square root of Simpson's diversity index over productive rearrangements. As stored in TCRdb, this immuneACCESS dataset retains in-frame rearrangements with V and J assigned. A fraction of the clones does not appear; measured against another copy, unresolved V genes explain less than half of the discrepancy, and the remainder lacks a known reason. V, J and clone size were drawn from that table, and D and trimming were deduced from the DNA. The sample table lists roughly 170,000 clones, about 78% of them with a count of one. Approximately 15% of the sample goes to the ten largest clones.

Worth noting for this clone: The target of this receptor is not known. Base qualities are missing; no much larger clone stands one base away.

The germline V gene gives CDR1 as SGDLS and CDR2 as YYNGEE. There are 16 amino acids in the CDR3, from cysteine to phenylalanine inclusive. Only the CDR3 portion is preserved as DNA: 48 bases, with reading frame beginning at the first base. V is pared back by 4 bases and J by 3 bases, with 20 bases lying between the germline termini. In the prospective study, participants were about 18 to 100 years old, resided in approximately 22 geographic areas of the United States, and were enrolled through a virtual design. To assign participants to cohorts, the prospective study relied on clinical history that participants themselves reported in a screening survey and a study questionnaire. For ImmuneRACE Cohort 3, a participant was defined as recovered based on two consecutive negative NP/OP PCR tests, clearance by a healthcare professional, or resolution of symptoms. Mobile phlebotomists in the prospective study collected whole blood, serum and a nasopharyngeal or oropharyngeal swab from every participant. Over an approximately two-month period, participants in the prospective study had the option of providing additional blood draws and questionnaires. Before DNA extraction, prospective study blood samples were shipped either frozen or at room temperature.

The clonotype comes from a woman aged 45-65 years who had recovered from COVID-19. The chain joins TRBV9 to TRBJ2-7; TRBD1 could be the D gene, as 6 bases match. The sample comprised PBMCs or T cells enriched from blood (not recorded which). The CDR3 protein: CASSKQGVGFSYEQYF. In nucleotide form, the sequence is TGTGCCAGCAGCAAACAGGGTGTCGGTTTCAGCTACGAGCAGTACTTC.